The 18 T cell receptor beta chains below come from one sample, sequenced in a study of shared clonotypes between healthy human individuals. Assay: immunoSEQ multiplex PCR; the TCRdb copy retains only in-frame clones and omits some. The table includes 2 million to 2.5 million clones, less than 95% detected once. Naive CD8 cells lacked CD45RO and underwent positive selection for CCR7, leaving out terminally differentiated effector memory CD45RA+ cells. Material: naive CD8+ T cells sorted from blood. The receptor set was obtained from a man aged 18 to 29 in good health.

The V gene is TRBV19, the J gene TRBJ2-7; D not resolved. CDR1 and CDR2 from the germline V gene are LNHDA and SQIVND (reference sequence). The ends were cut back, 3 bases at V and 0 bases at J, with 12 bases in the middle. The CDR3 loop spans 15 amino acids. The CDR3 reads CASSIGIWGSYEQYF. For the CDR3, the DNA is TGTGCCAGTAGTATTGGGATATGGGGCTCCTACGAGCAGTACTTC.

In regard to this clone: The sample has other DNA sequences that encode this CDR3 too. This chain joins TRBV19 and TRBJ2-7; 7 bases map to TRBD2. V dropped 3 bases and J dropped 6; count of bases not matched to a gene: 5. The CDR3 is made up of 13 amino acids. The germline CDR1 and CDR2 sequences are LNHDA and SQIVND (reference sequence). The CDR3 reads CASSISGGSEQYF. CDR3 in DNA: TGTGCCAGTAGTATTTCTGGCGGGAGCGAGCAGTACTTC.

The chain carries TRBV7-9 and TRBJ1-3; D unclear. The CDR3 totals 16 residues. The V gene's germline CDR1 is SEHNR and CDR2 FQNEAQ (reference sequence). With 3 bases removed from V and 0 bases from J, the gap between germline ends came to 12 bases. DNA for the CDR3: TGTGCCAGCAGCTTCGGTCAGGCCCACTCTGGAAACACCATATATTTT. This codes for CASSFGQAHSGNTIYF.

The chain has TRBV18 and TRBJ2-2; 7 bases are a match to TRBD2. This CDR3 has 17 amino acids. After removal of 4 bases from V and 0 bases from J, the junction contained 8 bases not matched to a gene. CDR1 KGHSH and CDR2 LQKENI come from the germline V gene. CDR3 sequence reads: CASSQTSVLTNTGELFF. The CDR3 DNA sequence: TGTGCCAGCTCACAAACTAGCGTTTTGACGAACACCGGGGAGCTGTTTTTT. The whole variable domain, remainder taken from reference TRBV18 and TRBJ2-2, is NAGVMQNPRHLVRRRGQEARLRCSPMKGHSHVYWYRQLPEEGLKFMVYLQKENIIDESGMPKERFSAEFPKEGPSILRIQQVVRGDSAAYFCASSQTSVLTNTGELFFGEGSRLTVL.

This chain joins TRBV18 and TRBJ2-5; 9 positions agree with TRBD1. CDR3 length: 16 residues. In germline, CDR1 is KGHSH, CDR2 LQKENI. Losses at the gene ends were 2 bases for V and 1 base for J; bases not matched to a gene: 5. This chain's CDR3 is CASSPSGTGPQETQYF. Written as DNA, the CDR3 is TGTGCCAGCTCACCATCGGGGACAGGGCCCCAAGAGACCCAGTACTTC.

The CDR3 region is CASSVVGLAPNEQFF. The CDR3 bases are TGTGCCAGCAGCGTAGTGGGGCTAGCGCCCAATGAGCAGTTCTTC. The chain has TRBV9 and TRBJ2-1; D may be TRBD2 (6 bases). This CDR3 has 15 amino acids. Between the trimmed V and J ends, which lost 0 bases and 6 bases, there was a span of 13 bases. The germline gives CDR1 SGDLS, CDR2 YYNGEE.

V and J are TRBV7-9 and TRBJ2-1, with a possible D match to TRBD1 (5 bases). V lost 2 bases and J lost 0, with 11 bases in between. Per the germline V gene, CDR1 is SEHNR and CDR2 is FQNEAQ (reference sequence). This CDR3 is 16 amino acids long. CDR3 protein: CASSLTGLSSYNEQFF. The CDR3 nucleotides are TGTGCCAGCAGCTTAACAGGTCTCAGCTCCTACAATGAGCAGTTCTTC.

The chain couples TRBV6-1 to TRBJ2-5; the D call may be TRBD1 or TRBD2 (5 bases each). Trimming took off 3 bases at V and 0 bases at J, with 14 bases between the two ends. The CDR3 totals 16 residues. Germline V gives CDR1 MNHNS, CDR2 SASEGT. The CDR3 coding sequence is TGTGCCAGCAGTGATGGACAAAGCGGACACCAAGAGACCCAGTACTTC. Encoded protein: CASSDGQSGHQETQYF.

The rearrangement uses TRBV7-9 and TRBJ2-1; the D gene could be TRBD1 or TRBD2 (6 bases each). In germline, CDR1 is SEHNR, CDR2 FQNEAQ (reference sequence). The CDR3 consists of 14 residues. The germline V and J ends were trimmed by 4 bases and 10 bases, with 17 bases remaining between them. The CDR3 coding sequence is TGTGCCAGCAGCTGGGGGGCCGACCCCTACGAGCAGTTCTTC. Translation gives CASSWGADPYEQFF.

The chain links TRBV6-5 to TRBJ2-1; no definite D call. From germline, CDR1 is MNHEY and CDR2 SVGAGI. Trimming left V 6 bases short and J 7 bases short, with 10 bases between. This CDR3 contains 12 residues. The DNA for the CDR3 is TGTGCCAGCAGAGACCCTGGGAATGAGCAGTTCTTC. Translating gives CASRDPGNEQFF.

J is TRBJ2-7 and V is TRBV5-6; D not resolved. The V gene lost 4 bases and the J gene lost 0 bases, with 5 bases spanning the gap. Germline lookup yields CDR1 SGHDT and CDR2 YYEEEE. The CDR3 is 12 residues long. CDR3 nucleotides: TGTGCCAGCAGCCCCCGCTCCTACGAGCAGTACTTC. Amino acid sequence: CASSPRSYEQYF.

The chain is built from TRBV12-5 and TRBJ2-3, with D perhaps matching TRBD2 (5 bases). The V end lost 1 base, the J end lost 2 bases, and 7 bases lay between the germline ends. The CDR3 contains 14 residues. Germline lookup yields CDR1 LGHNT and CDR2 FRNRAP. CDR3 coding DNA: TGTGCTAGTGGTTTGGAGGACTTCACAGATACGCAGTATTTT. Encoded protein: CASGLEDFTDTQYF.

V usage is TRBV13 and J usage is TRBJ1-1; TRBD1 matches 9 bases. V shed 3 bases, J shed 5 bases, and the junction held 4 bases outside the gene matches. The CDR3 consists of 14 residues. CDR1 is PRHDT, CDR2 FYEKMQ, per germline (reference sequence). The chain's CDR3 is CASSLKTGGTEAFF. CDR3 in DNA: TGTGCCAGCAGCTTGAAGACAGGGGGGACTGAAGCTTTCTTT.

The chain uses TRBV5-6 and TRBJ1-5, with 7 nucleotides matching TRBD1. CDR1 and CDR2 from the germline V gene are SGHDT and YYEEEE. CDR3 length equals 16 residues. V trimming: 3 bases; J trimming: 2 bases; junction bases outside the gene matches: 8. The CDR3 DNA is TGTGCCAGCAGCTCGTGGGACAGAGAGGGCAATCAGCCCCAGCATTTT. Translated, it gives CASSSWDREGNQPQHF.

J is TRBJ2-2 and V is TRBV28; 8 bases fit TRBD2. CDR3 length: 14 residues. Germline trimming cut 7 bases from V and 2 bases from J; bases unmatched to any gene: 3. Germline CDR1 is MDHEN and CDR2 is SYDVKM. DNA for the CDR3: TGTGCCAGCACAGCGGGGGAAAACACCGGGGAGCTGTTTTTT. Amino acid sequence: CASTAGENTGELFF.

Concerning this clone itself: Other DNA sequences in the sample encode the same CDR3. The V gene is TRBV27, the J gene TRBJ1-5; D gene unclear. V was trimmed by 4 bases and J by 0 bases, leaving 4 bases between them. CDR3 length: 13 amino acids. Germline assignment: CDR1 MNHEY and CDR2 SMNVEV (reference sequence). The CDR3, as DNA: TGTGCCAGCAGTTATAATAGCAATCAGCCCCAGCATTTT. Translated, it gives CASSYNSNQPQHF.

The gene calls are TRBV28 and TRBJ1-4; tentative D call: TRBD1 (6 bases). The germline V and J ends were trimmed by 7 bases and 10 bases, with 16 bases remaining between them. The CDR3 has 13 amino acids. Germline CDR1 is MDHEN and CDR2 is SYDVKM. CDR3 amino acids: CASNLGGAGKLFF. CDR3 bases: TGTGCCAGCAATCTGGGGGGGGCCGGAAAACTGTTTTTT.

The chain couples TRBV5-1 to TRBJ2-7, with 8 positions matching TRBD1. Germline assignment: CDR1 SGHRS and CDR2 YFSETQ. This CDR3 comprises 15 residues. V lost 4 bases to trimming and J lost 0 bases; unmatched junction nucleotides: 6. CDR3 DNA sequence: TGCGCCAGCAGCATGAAGGGACAGGCCTCCTACGAGCAGTACTTC. Translation: CASSMKGQASYEQYF.